A single sample is the source of the 24 T cell receptor beta chains below, sequenced in a study of molecular identifiers for immune sequencing clone quantification. TCRdb re-called the PCR reads with MiXCR, one entry per CDR3 protein. The top ten clones hold 4% to 5.5% of a sample with roughly 7,700 distinct CDR3 sequences, 33% of them seen once. The sample was naive CD8+ T cells from blood, with Jurkat cell RNA spiked in. Subset reported: FACS-sorted CD8+CD4-CCR7+CD45RA+ naive T cells. These receptors originate from a human donor in good health. Some libraries in this study had Jurkat cell RNA spiked in.

Details on this clonotype: This may arise from a read error, as a much more abundant clone is one base away. The V gene is TRBV27, the J gene TRBJ2-3; TRBD2 matches 8 bases. The length of the CDR3 is 14 residues. The J segment lost 6 bases and the V segment lost 6 bases, leaving 8 bases of the junction unmatched. Germline loops: CDR1 MNHEY, CDR2 SMNVEV (reference sequence). The CDR3 DNA reads TGTGCCAGCAGGACGGGACGGGGGGGTGATACGCAGTATTTT. It specifies CASRTGRGGDTQYF.

This clonotype is medium-sized within its sample. V and J are TRBV7-2 and TRBJ1-5; D not resolved. Per germline, CDR1 SGHTA and CDR2 FQGNSA. V was shortened by 5 bases and J by 5 bases, with 16 bases between the two germline ends. The CDR3 totals 15 residues. The CDR3 DNA reads TGTGCCAGCAGCCCCGGTACGGGCCGGGATCAGCCCCAGCATTTT. Its protein product is CASSPGTGRDQPQHF. Drawing the rest from reference TRBV7-2 and TRBJ1-5, the complete variable domain is GAGVSQSPSNKVTEKGKDVELRCDPISGHTALYWYRQSLGQGLEFLIYFQGNSAPDKSGLPSDRFSAERTGGSVSTLTIQRTQQEDSAVYLCASSPGTGRDQPQHFGDGTRLSIL.

This clonotype was counted a few times. This chain links TRBV14 with TRBJ2-6; D not certain. The ends were cut back, 1 base at V and 2 bases at J, with 6 bases in the middle. The CDR3 is 15 amino acids. Germline assignment: CDR1 SGHDN and CDR2 FVKESK. Here the CDR3 reads CASSQVKPGANVLTF. DNA for the CDR3: TGTGCCAGCAGCCAAGTTAAGCCTGGGGCCAACGTCCTGACTTTC. Combining the CDR3 with reference TRBV14 and TRBJ2-6 gives the whole variable domain EAGVTQFPSHSVIEKGQTVTLRCDPISGHDNLYWYRRVMGKEIKFLLHFVKESKQDESGMPNNRFLAERTGGTYSTLKVQPAELEDSGVYFCASSQVKPGANVLTFGAGSRLTVL.

With regard to this clonotype: Mismatch with germline at one junction end may stem from a read error. The gene calls are TRBV11-2 and TRBJ2-3; unclear D gene. The CDR3 has 14 residues. Germline V gene data show CDR1 as SGHAT and CDR2 as FQNNGV. CDR3 sequence: CAGSLGFGKGTQYF. The CDR3, as DNA: TGTGCCGGCAGCTTAGGTTTTGGGAAGGGTACGCAGTATTTT.

This clonotype is deemed medium-sized. The chain carries TRBV29-1 and TRBJ2-7, with D tentatively TRBD1 or TRBD2 (6 bases each). The germline V gene encodes CDR1 SQVTM and CDR2 ANQGSEA. The CDR3 has 14 residues. V lost 0 bases, J lost 4 bases, and 13 bases lay in between. DNA of the CDR3: TGCAGCGTTGAAGAGGCGGGAAGGGGGTACGAGCAGTACTTC. Amino acids: CSVEEAGRGYEQYF.

This clonotype was detected only a few times. The chain links TRBV28 to TRBJ1-5; D gene unclear. CDR1 MDHEN and CDR2 SYDVKM come from the germline V gene. V was cut by 6 bases and J by 4 bases, with 10 bases left in between. The CDR3 sequence is 13 residues long. CDR3 loop: CASSPRENQPQHF. CDR3 nucleotides: TGTGCCAGCAGCCCAAGAGAGAATCAGCCCCAGCATTTT.

The V gene is TRBV20-1, the J gene TRBJ2-7; D unresolved. The CDR3 runs 11 residues. V was clipped by 2 bases and J by 6 bases, with 8 bases between them. Germline CDR1 and CDR2: DFQATT and SNEGSKA (reference sequence). CDR3 nucleotide sequence: TGCAGTGCTAGATTTGGGGTCGAGCAGTACTTC. Translation: CSARFGVEQYF.

Notes on this clonotype: A much more abundant neighbour one base away suggests this may be a read error. Since the CDR3 does not end with the conserved phenylalanine or tryptophan, this likely comes from a read error. This sequence joins TRBV29-1 and TRBJ1-3; unclear D gene. CDR3 length: 13 residues. Germline V gene sequence: CDR1 SQVTM, CDR2 ANQGSEA. V was clipped by 4 bases and J by 5 bases, with 12 bases between them. The DNA for the CDR3 is TGCAGCGTTGTTGGAACACCCAGAAACACCATATATTCT. The encoded protein is CSVVGTPRNTIYS.

J is TRBJ2-7 and V is TRBV6-5; 10 positions match TRBD2. Germline V gene sequence: CDR1 MNHEY, CDR2 SVGAGI. The CDR3 is 21 residues long. J gave up 0 bases and V 0 bases, and 17 bases lay outside the gene matches. CDR3 loop: CASSYSWQASGSEGASYEQYF. The CDR3 nucleotides are TGTGCCAGCAGTTACTCTTGGCAGGCTAGCGGGAGTGAGGGGGCCTCCTACGAGCAGTACTTC.

The chain links TRBV4-2 to TRBJ2-3; D gene uncertain. V lost 1 base and J lost 5, with 4 bases in between. Germline V CDR1 and CDR2: LGHNA, YNFKEQ. The CDR3 is made up of 12 amino acids. The CDR3 DNA is TGTGCCAGCAGCCAAGCGCTAGATACGCAGTATTTT. Translated, it gives CASSQALDTQYF.

This clonotype was recorded a few times. One junction end does not reproduce the germline sequence, and a read error may be involved. The chain carries TRBV12-3 or TRBV12-4 and TRBJ2-3; 7 nucleotides match TRBD2. This CDR3 has 13 amino acids. CDR3 DNA: TGTGGCAGCGGGGACCTTAGCACAGATACGCAGTATTTT. It codes for CGSGDLSTDTQYF.

The CDR3 protein is CASSNDRFGTEAFF. In DNA form, the CDR3 reads TGCGCCAGCAGCAATGACAGATTTGGCACTGAAGCTTTCTTT. V is TRBV4-1 and J is TRBJ1-1; weak D call: TRBD1 (5 bases). Germline V lookup: CDR1 MGHRA, CDR2 YSYEKL. Between the trimmed V and J ends, which lost 5 bases and 4 bases, there was a span of 14 bases. The CDR3 sequence is 14 residues long.

About this clonotype itself: A single base separates this from a much larger clone, so it may be a read error. V gene TRBV28 combines with J gene TRBJ1-1; D not resolved. The germline gives CDR1 MDHEN, CDR2 SYDVKM. The CDR3 totals 14 residues. V was cut by 6 bases and J by 4 bases, with 15 bases left in between. CDR3 sequence reads: CASRFGGGITEAFF. The CDR3 DNA reads TGTGCCAGCAGATTTGGAGGCGGAATCACTGAAGCTTTCTTT.

This clonotype was detected only a few times. This sequence joins TRBV27 and TRBJ2-6; no firm D call. The V end was cut by 3 bases, the J end by 4 bases, with 4 bases between. The CDR3 runs to 13 residues. Per germline, CDR1 MNHEY and CDR2 SMNVEV (reference sequence). The CDR3, as DNA: TGTGCCAGCAGTTTGCGAGGGGCCAACGTCCTGACTTTC. Amino acids: CASSLRGANVLTF.

This clonotype was detected only a few times. The chain employs TRBV28 and TRBJ2-7, with TRBD1 identical over 7 bases. CDR3 length equals 16 residues. Trimming cost V 2 bases and J 0 bases; bases outside gene matches: 7. Germline V gives CDR1 MDHEN, CDR2 SYDVKM. This CDR3 reads CASSLPPGQISYEQYF. CDR3 coding DNA: TGTGCCAGCAGTTTACCTCCGGGACAGATCTCCTACGAGCAGTACTTC.

This rearrangement joins TRBV20-1 to TRBJ2-3, with D possibly matching TRBD1 (6 bases). The DNA end is more similar to TRBJ1-5, so the J call may be wrong. Germline CDR1 DFQATT, CDR2 SNEGSKA (reference sequence). The CDR3 contains 18 residues. This CDR3 is CSALPSGGPVGPPDTQHF. CDR3 coding DNA: TGCAGTGCGCTCCCCAGCGGGGGGCCTGTTGGCCCCCCAGATACGCAGCATTTT.

This clonotype has more than one count but fewer than ten. CDR3 sequence (DNA): TGTGCCATCAGTGAGTGGGGACTAGCGGAAGCAGATACGCAGTATTTT. Protein sequence: CAISEWGLAEADTQYF. The rearrangement joins TRBV10-3 to TRBJ2-3, with 11 nucleotides matching TRBD2. The CDR3 extends over 16 amino acids. Germline CDR1 reads ENHRY; CDR2 reads SYGVKD. The J segment lost 4 bases and the V segment lost 1 base, leaving 4 bases of the junction unmatched.

The chain combines TRBV5-1 with TRBJ1-1, with 8 positions matching TRBD1. Germline CDR1 SGHRS, CDR2 YFSETQ. The CDR3 loop spans 16 amino acids. Trimming at V came to 4 bases and at J to 0 bases, leaving 8 bases not matched to a gene. This CDR3 reads CASSGLRQGMNTEAFF. The CDR3, as DNA: TGCGCCAGCAGCGGACTCCGACAGGGGATGAACACTGAAGCTTTCTTT. Full variable domain (rest looked up from reference TRBV5-1 and TRBJ1-1): KAGVTQTPRYLIKTRGQQVTLSCSPISGHRSVSWYQQTPGQGLQFLFEYFSETQRNKGNFPGRFSGRQFSNSRSEMNVSTLELGDSALYLCASSGLRQGMNTEAFFGQGTRLTVV.

This clonotype was counted a single time. The chain couples TRBV28 to TRBJ1-5; 9 nucleotides align to TRBD1. The V gene's germline CDR1 is MDHEN and CDR2 SYDVKM. Germline trimming cut 7 bases from V and 0 bases from J; bases unmatched to any gene: 10. The CDR3 is made up of 17 amino acids. CDR3 sequence (DNA): TGTGCCAGCAATTATCCGGGACAGGGATATAGCAATCAGCCCCAGCATTTT. This sequence encodes CASNYPGQGYSNQPQHF.

This clonotype counts as medium-sized. This chain connects TRBV7-9 to TRBJ1-6; no clear D. The CDR3 is 12 residues long. Germline CDR1 is SEHNR and CDR2 is FQNEAQ (reference sequence). The V end was cut by 5 bases, the J end by 5 bases, with 4 bases between. The CDR3 loop is CASSLDNSPLHF. CDR3 DNA sequence: TGTGCCAGCAGCCTGGATAATTCACCCCTCCACTTT.

There are a few counts of this clonotype. The genes are TRBV11-2 and TRBJ2-3; D remains ambiguous. CDR1 is SGHAT, CDR2 FQNNGV, per germline. The CDR3 is 13 residues long. Deletions cut 3 bases from V and 2 bases from J, with 6 bases between. This CDR3 is CASSFRSTDTQYF. DNA for the CDR3: TGTGCCAGCAGCTTCAGATCCACAGATACGCAGTATTTT.

On this clonotype: One junction end does not reproduce the germline sequence, and a read error may be involved. The J gene is TRBJ2-3, the V gene TRBV20-1, with 12 bases matching TRBD1. Germline lookup yields CDR1 DFQATT and CDR2 SNEGSKA (reference sequence). There are 16 residues in the CDR3. The CDR3 nucleotides are TGCAGTGCACCTCCGGGACAGGGGGCGCGAGGAGATACGCAGAATTTT. Translated: CSAPPGQGARGDTQNF.

This clonotype appeared once. CDR3 DNA sequence: TGTGCCAGCAGTCCATTCCTGGGGGGTCTAGTAGAGCAGTACTTC. The encoded protein is CASSPFLGGLVEQYF. The J gene is TRBJ2-7, the V gene TRBV27, with a weak D call TRBD2 (6 bases). The CDR3 spans 15 residues. Germline V lookup: CDR1 MNHEY, CDR2 SMNVEV (reference sequence). V lost 5 bases to trimming and J lost 7 bases, with 21 bases between them.

The chain carries TRBV11-2 and TRBJ2-1; TRBD2 might be the D (5 bases). The germline V gene has CDR1 SGHAT and CDR2 FQNNGV. The ends were cut back, 2 bases at V and 2 bases at J, with 13 bases in the middle. CDR3 length equals 16 residues. CDR3: CASSLILVGAYNEQFF. CDR3 bases: TGTGCCAGCAGCTTAATACTAGTTGGCGCCTACAATGAGCAGTTCTTC.